The 20 T cell receptor beta chains presented below share a single source sample, sequenced in a study of monozygotic twins with cystic fibrosis. Some clones are missing from TCRdb's copy, which holds only in-frame ones; the method was immunoSEQ multiplex PCR. This sample has tens of thousands of clones, with more than 85% found just once. The specimen was blood. These receptors all stem from a girl aged 2-15 years with cystic fibrosis.

This rearrangement joins TRBV11-2 to TRBJ1-6; D may be TRBD1 (6 bases). V was cut by 3 bases and J by 5 bases, with 8 bases left in between. Germline CDR1 is SGHAT and CDR2 is FQNNGV. The CDR3 has 14 amino acids. The CDR3 bases are TGTGCCAGCAGCTTTTCAGGGGATAATTCACCCCTCCACTTT. This gives the protein CASSFSGDNSPLHF.

This sequence joins TRBV9 and TRBJ1-2; the D gene is possibly TRBD1 (6 bases). Per the germline V gene, CDR1 is SGDLS and CDR2 is YYNGEE. CDR3 length: 14 amino acids. V lost 4 bases and J 2 bases, leaving 12 bases between the germline ends. The CDR3 bases are TGTGCCAGCAGCACTCAGACAGGAAACTATGGCTACACCTTC. This gives the protein CASSTQTGNYGYTF. Together with reference TRBV9 and TRBJ1-2, the CDR3 gives the full variable domain: DSGVTQTPKHLITATGQRVTLRCSPRSGDLSVYWYQQSLDQGLQFLIQYYNGEERAKGNILERFSAQQFPDLHSELNLSSLELGDSALYFCASSTQTGNYGYTFGSGTRLTVV.

The chain joins TRBV29-1 to TRBJ1-1, with D perhaps matching TRBD1 (5 bases). This CDR3 has 12 residues. The germline gives CDR1 SQVTM, CDR2 ANQGSEA. V shed 4 bases and J shed 3 bases, with 9 bases lying between them. CDR3 sequence (DNA): TGCAGCGTTGTGCTGGGGGACACTGAAGCTTTCTTT. As protein: CSVVLGDTEAFF.

The chain carries TRBV9 and TRBJ2-5; TRBD1 matches 8 bases. Per the germline V gene, CDR1 is SGDLS and CDR2 is YYNGEE. The CDR3 is 15 residues long. V was pared by 4 bases and J by 5 bases, with 10 bases of the junction left unmatched. CDR3 nucleotides: TGTGCCAGCAGCCCCAGCGGACAGGGTTCGGAGACCCAGTACTTC. Encoded protein: CASSPSGQGSETQYF.

This chain links TRBV13 with TRBJ2-1; D remains ambiguous. Deletions cut 3 bases from V and 0 bases from J, with 9 bases between. This CDR3 comprises 15 residues. Per the germline V gene, CDR1 is PRHDT and CDR2 is FYEKMQ (reference sequence). CDR3 sequence: CASSFALSSYNEQFF. CDR3 coding DNA: TGTGCCAGCAGCTTCGCCTTGAGCTCCTACAATGAGCAGTTCTTC.

This rearrangement joins TRBV7-2 to TRBJ1-4; tentatively, D is TRBD1 (6 bases). The germline gives CDR1 SGHTA, CDR2 FQGNSA. The germline V and J ends were trimmed by 6 bases and 8 bases, with 13 bases remaining between them. The CDR3 contains 13 residues. The CDR3 nucleotides read TGTGCCAGCAGTCCGGACAGTAAGGAAAAACTGTTTTTT. This sequence encodes CASSPDSKEKLFF. The full variable domain, completed using reference TRBV7-2 and TRBJ1-4, is GAGVSQSPSNKVTEKGKDVELRCDPISGHTALYWYRQSLGQGLEFLIYFQGNSAPDKSGLPSDRFSAERTGGSVSTLTIQRTQQEDSAVYLCASSPDSKEKLFFGSGTQLSVL.

The chain carries TRBV10-3 and TRBJ1-1; D call uncertain. V lost 3 bases and J 1 base, leaving 6 bases between the germline ends. This CDR3 has 13 amino acids. Germline values: CDR1 ENHRY, CDR2 SYGVKD. CDR3 in amino acids: CAISDRGNTEAFF. In DNA, the CDR3 is TGTGCCATCAGTGATCGGGGGAACACTGAAGCTTTCTTT.

The CDR3 loop is CASSLDHGPSYEQYF. The CDR3 nucleotides are TGTGCCAGCAGCTTAGATCACGGGCCCTCCTACGAGCAGTACTTC. V and J are TRBV11-3 and TRBJ2-7; no firm D call. V was clipped by 0 bases and J by 0 bases, with 9 bases between them. Per germline, CDR1 SGHNT and CDR2 YENEEA. CDR3 length equals 15 residues.

The V and J genes are TRBV27 and TRBJ2-5; tentatively, D is TRBD1 or TRBD2 (7 bases each). V gave up 4 bases and J gave up 4 bases, with 19 bases separating them. The CDR3 totals 16 residues. Germline-derived CDR1 and CDR2 are MNHEY and SMNVEV (reference sequence). CDR3 DNA sequence: TGTGCCAGCAGTTCCCCAGGGGGGGAACGGGGAGAGACCCAGTACTTC. Protein product: CASSSPGGERGETQYF.

The chain recombines TRBV10-1 with TRBJ1-5; TRBD1 is a possible D gene (5 bases). The CDR3 runs 13 residues. V lost 3 bases and J 2 bases, leaving 5 bases between the germline ends. Per germline, CDR1 WNHNN and CDR2 SYGVQD (reference sequence). CDR3 DNA sequence: TGCGCCAGCAGTGACAGGGGCAATCAGCCCCAGCATTTT. Amino acid sequence: CASSDRGNQPQHF.

This CDR3 reads CASKVAGGPSYNEQFF. The CDR3 DNA reads as TGTGCCAGCAAAGTAGCGGGAGGGCCTTCCTACAATGAGCAGTTCTTC. This rearrangement joins TRBV19 to TRBJ2-1; 11 bases fit TRBD2. The CDR3 totals 16 residues. Germline V gene lookup returns CDR1 LNHDA and CDR2 SQIVND (reference sequence). With 9 bases clipped from V and 1 base from J, the junction kept 8 bases outside the gene matches.

Only one count was recorded for this clone. The chain has TRBV2 and TRBJ1-2; D may be TRBD1 (6 bases). Germline CDR1 SNHLY, CDR2 FYNNEI. The CDR3 totals 12 residues. The V and J ends lost 6 bases and 5 bases respectively, with 10 bases between them. CDR3 coding DNA: TGTGCCAGCAGGTTCGACAGGTATGGCTACACCTTC. Its protein product is CASRFDRYGYTF.

V gene TRBV10-3 combines with J gene TRBJ2-7; no clear D gene. CDR3 length: 12 amino acids. CDR1 and CDR2 from the germline V gene are ENHRY and SYGVKD. V was shortened by 4 bases and J by 2 bases, with 6 bases between the two germline ends. The CDR3: CAISADTYEQYF. DNA for the CDR3: TGTGCCATCAGTGCCGACACCTACGAGCAGTACTTC.

The J gene is TRBJ2-1, the V gene TRBV27; D ambiguous. This CDR3 comprises 16 residues. The germline V gene has CDR1 MNHEY and CDR2 SMNVEV (reference sequence). V lost 2 bases and J lost 6, with 17 bases in between. This CDR3 is CASSLNGVLRSNEQFF. DNA for the CDR3: TGTGCCAGCAGTTTAAATGGCGTCCTTAGGAGCAATGAGCAGTTCTTC.

The gene calls are TRBV6-5 and TRBJ1-1; TRBD1 matches at 7 bases. The germline gives CDR1 MNHEY, CDR2 SVGAGI. The V and J ends lost 6 bases and 1 base, in that order; junction bases with no gene match: 8. CDR3 length: 15 residues. CDR3 amino acids: CASSPQRGQNTEAFF. CDR3 coding DNA: TGTGCCAGCAGCCCCCAAAGGGGGCAGAACACTGAAGCTTTCTTT.

The chain employs TRBV19 and TRBJ1-2; possibly TRBD1 for D (6 bases). Deletions cut 3 bases from V and 2 bases from J, with 13 bases between. This CDR3 spans 15 amino acids. Per the germline V gene, CDR1 is LNHDA and CDR2 is SQIVND (reference sequence). DNA for the CDR3: TGTGCCAGTAGTATGCGGACAGACTACAACTATGGCTACACCTTC. The encoded protein is CASSMRTDYNYGYTF.

The chain has TRBV30 and TRBJ1-2; unclear D gene. The V end was cut by 0 bases, the J end by 0 bases, with 17 bases between. The CDR3 has 17 residues. Germline V lookup: CDR1 GTSNPN, CDR2 SVGIG (reference sequence). Here the CDR3 DNA reads TGTGCCTGGAGTGTAAGATTGAGGGCAGTAGCTAACTATGGCTACACCTTC. Residues: CAWSVRLRAVANYGYTF.

Here the CDR3 DNA reads TGTGCCAGCAGCAAAGTCAGACAAGAGACCCAGTACTTC. Amino acid sequence: CASSKVRQETQYF. The J gene is TRBJ2-5, the V gene TRBV5-4, with D uncertain. The V end lost 4 bases, the J end lost 2 bases, and 9 bases lay between the germline ends. Germline V gene lookup returns CDR1 SGHNT and CDR2 YYREEE (reference sequence). The CDR3 consists of 13 residues.

The rearrangement links TRBV4-3 to TRBJ2-6; no clear D. CDR1 is LGHNA and CDR2 is YSLEER in the germline V gene. V was trimmed by 0 bases and J by 0 bases, leaving 9 bases between them. The CDR3 contains 17 residues. CDR3 DNA: TGCGCCAGCAGCCAAGATGGGCCGCGCTCTGGGGCCAACGTCCTGACTTTC. Residues: CASSQDGPRSGANVLTF.

The gene calls are TRBV5-1 and TRBJ2-3, with D possibly being TRBD2 (7 bases). Trimming left V 1 base short and J 4 bases short, with 19 bases between. This CDR3 is built from 17 residues. The germline V gene has CDR1 SGHRS and CDR2 YFSETQ. Here the CDR3 reads CASSLPLSAGAADTQYF. CDR3 bases: TGCGCCAGCAGCTTGCCACTCTCCGCGGGGGCGGCAGATACGCAGTATTTT.